There are a few counts of the clone carrying this TCR beta chain. This specimen comes from a study of blood T cells in healthy people across ages. A sample-barcoded 5' primer and a J-beta primer mix were used in a second PCR of roughly 6 to 12 cycles. TCRdb redid the calling of the 5' RACE reads with MiXCR, one entry per CDR3 protein. The table has more than 900,000 distinct CDR3 sequences, approximately 25% seen once. The CDR3 runs to 13 residues. Germline V gene sequence: CDR1 SQVTM, CDR2 ANQGSEA. This sample was also put to use in a study of T cells of mothers and their children.

Sequencing input: blood. The chain joins TRBV29-1 to TRBJ2-5; D is uncertain. The J call may be in error: the DNA end matches TRBJ2-7 better. The origin of this receptor is a girl aged 2-9 years in good health. The CDR3 reads CSVEAKTSYEQYF. As DNA, the CDR3 is TGCAGCGTTGAGGCAAAAACTTCGTACGAGCAGTACTTC.